This is a list of T cell receptor beta chains from one sample in a study of blood T cell repertoires in COVID-19. TCRdb's copy holds only in-frame clones and misses some; the assay was immunoSEQ multiplex PCR. The data show tens of thousands of clones, with about four fifths seen just once and under 5.5% held by the top ten. The material sequenced was peripheral blood. Source of these receptors: an older man with COVID-19, enrolled during active disease. Both conserved end residues are part of each CDR3. Fields, in order: V gene, clone size, D gene, J gene, CDR3 protein, CDR3 DNA. The D gene is left open where the match is weak. Clone size is given for some rows only: seen once, a few or many times, or a class if the clone is expanded.

v_call: TRBV5-4; clone_size: NA; d_call: NA; j_call: TRBJ2-3; cdr3_aa: CASSLVSGGDTQYF; cdr3_nt: TGTGCCAGCAGCTTGGTTTCGGGTGGAGATACGCAGTATTTT
v_call: TRBV19; clone_size: NA; d_call: TRBD2; j_call: TRBJ2-7; cdr3_aa: CASSIRREGTYEQYF; cdr3_nt: TGTGCCAGTAGTATAAGGCGGGAGGGCACCTACGAGCAGTACTTC
v_call: TRBV7-3; clone_size: NA; d_call: TRBD2; j_call: TRBJ2-4; cdr3_aa: CASSLSSSGGNIQYF; cdr3_nt: TGTGCCAGCAGCTTATCATCTAGCGGGGGAAACATTCAGTACTTC
v_call: TRBV30; clone_size: NA; d_call: NA; j_call: TRBJ1-3; cdr3_aa: CAWSEEYSGNTIYF; cdr3_nt: TGTGCCTGGAGTGAAGAGTACTCTGGAAACACCATATATTTT
v_call: TRBV4-1; clone_size: NA; d_call: TRBD2; j_call: TRBJ2-1; cdr3_aa: CASSQVSGRGGYNEQFF; cdr3_nt: TGCGCCAGCAGCCAAGTTAGCGGGAGAGGGGGCTACAATGAGCAGTTCTTC
v_call: TRBV10-3; clone_size: NA; d_call: TRBD1; j_call: TRBJ1-2; cdr3_aa: CAISESRGQTNYGYTF; cdr3_nt: TGTGCCATCAGTGAGTCGAGGGGGCAAACTAACTATGGCTACACCTTC
v_call: TRBV18; clone_size: NA; d_call: TRBD1; j_call: TRBJ1-1; cdr3_aa: CASSPDRGGTEAFF; cdr3_nt: TGTGCCAGCTCACCCGACAGGGGTGGAACTGAAGCTTTCTTT
v_call: TRBV28; clone_size: NA; d_call: TRBD1; j_call: TRBJ1-4; cdr3_aa: CASSLGQGFSKLFF; cdr3_nt: TGTGCCAGCAGTTTGGGACAGGGTTTTTCGAAACTGTTTTTT
v_call: TRBV6-5; clone_size: NA; d_call: NA; j_call: TRBJ1-4; cdr3_aa: CASNRDSGEKLFF; cdr3_nt: TGTGCCAGCAATCGGGACTCAGGTGAAAAACTGTTTTTT
v_call: TRBV7-2; clone_size: NA; d_call: NA; j_call: TRBJ1-6; cdr3_aa: CASSFGPSSYNSPLHF; cdr3_nt: TGTGCCAGCAGCTTTGGCCCAAGCTCCTATAATTCACCCCTCCACTTT
v_call: TRBV10-1; clone_size: medium-sized; d_call: TRBD1; j_call: TRBJ1-2; cdr3_aa: CAIVPGQSLNYGYTF; cdr3_nt: TGCGCCATCGTACCGGGACAGAGTTTAAACTATGGCTACACCTTC
v_call: TRBV5-1; clone_size: NA; d_call: NA; j_call: TRBJ2-2; cdr3_aa: CASSLATRNTGELFF; cdr3_nt: TGCGCCAGCAGCTTGGCTACGCGGAACACCGGGGAGCTGTTTTTT
v_call: TRBV6-5; clone_size: NA; d_call: NA; j_call: TRBJ1-4; cdr3_aa: CASTGDEKLFF; cdr3_nt: TGTGCCAGCACAGGGGATGAAAAACTGTTTTTT
v_call: TRBV5-4; clone_size: NA; d_call: TRBD2; j_call: TRBJ2-7; cdr3_aa: CASSLRSGGEQYF; cdr3_nt: TGTGCCAGCAGCTTGCGCTCGGGGGGGGAGCAGTACTTC
v_call: TRBV28; clone_size: NA; d_call: TRBD1; j_call: TRBJ1-5; cdr3_aa: CASRPGQGAHQPQHF; cdr3_nt: TGTGCCAGCAGACCCGGACAGGGGGCGCATCAGCCCCAGCATTTT
v_call: TRBV9; clone_size: few; d_call: NA; j_call: TRBJ1-4; cdr3_aa: CASSVQGGEKLFF; cdr3_nt: TGTGCCAGCAGCGTACAGGGCGGTGAAAAACTGTTTTTT
v_call: TRBV10-3; clone_size: few; d_call: NA; j_call: TRBJ1-4; cdr3_aa: CATRQAATNEKLFF; cdr3_nt: TGTGCCACCCGACAGGCTGCAACTAATGAAAAACTGTTTTTT
v_call: TRBV18; clone_size: NA; d_call: NA; j_call: TRBJ1-4; cdr3_aa: CASSETTNEKLFF; cdr3_nt: TGTGCCAGCTCAGAGACAACTAATGAAAAACTGTTTTTT
v_call: TRBV11-3; clone_size: few; d_call: NA; j_call: TRBJ2-1; cdr3_aa: CASSLGAGVLREQFF; cdr3_nt: TGTGCCAGCAGCTTAGGGGCAGGGGTTCTTCGGGAGCAGTTCTTC
v_call: TRBV3-1/TRBV3-2; clone_size: NA; d_call: NA; j_call: TRBJ1-2; cdr3_aa: CASSQDGSYYGYTF; cdr3_nt: TGTGCCAGCAGCCAAGACGGGAGTTACTATGGCTACACCTTC
v_call: TRBV2; clone_size: few; d_call: TRBD1; j_call: TRBJ1-2; cdr3_aa: CASSETSGTGSYGYTF; cdr3_nt: TGTGCCAGCAGTGAAACTTCCGGGACAGGATCATATGGCTACACCTTC
v_call: TRBV11-2; clone_size: NA; d_call: TRBD2; j_call: TRBJ2-5; cdr3_aa: CASSLVRLAGEETQYF; cdr3_nt: TGTGCCAGCAGCTTAGTGCGACTAGCGGGGGAAGAGACCCAGTACTTC
v_call: TRBV7-9; clone_size: few; d_call: TRBD1; j_call: TRBJ2-3; cdr3_aa: CASSPGQSTDTQYF; cdr3_nt: TGTGCCAGCAGCCCGGGACAGAGCACAGATACGCAGTATTTT
v_call: TRBV10-3; clone_size: few; d_call: TRBD1; j_call: TRBJ1-1; cdr3_aa: CAISEVRGRGNTEAFF; cdr3_nt: TGTGCCATCAGTGAAGTCAGGGGGCGGGGGAACACTGAAGCTTTCTTT
v_call: TRBV28; clone_size: NA; d_call: NA; j_call: TRBJ2-1; cdr3_aa: CASSPRGSQGWNEQFF; cdr3_nt: TGTGCCAGCAGTCCGAGGGGGTCTCAGGGGTGGAATGAGCAGTTCTTC
v_call: TRBV2; clone_size: few; d_call: TRBD2; j_call: TRBJ2-7; cdr3_aa: CASRGYSGSALKAPYEQYF; cdr3_nt: TGTGCCAGCAGGGGTTATAGCGGGAGTGCCCTAAAGGCCCCCTACGAGCAGTACTTC
v_call: TRBV7-8; clone_size: NA; d_call: NA; j_call: TRBJ2-1; cdr3_aa: CASSLSLAGYNEQFF; cdr3_nt: TGTGCCAGCAGCTTAAGTCTAGCAGGCTACAATGAGCAGTTCTTC
v_call: TRBV19; clone_size: few; d_call: TRBD1; j_call: TRBJ1-1; cdr3_aa: CASSFDRVGLSEAFF; cdr3_nt: TGTGCCAGTAGTTTTGACAGGGTTGGATTGTCTGAAGCTTTCTTT
v_call: TRBV4-2; clone_size: NA; d_call: NA; j_call: TRBJ2-5; cdr3_aa: CASSQGLGLSQYF; cdr3_nt: TGTGCCAGCAGCCAAGGGTTGGGGCTCTCCCAGTACTTC
v_call: TRBV10-2; clone_size: few; d_call: NA; j_call: TRBJ2-7; cdr3_aa: CASGQFREQYF; cdr3_nt: TGCGCCAGTGGACAGTTCCGCGAGCAGTACTTC
v_call: TRBV27; clone_size: NA; d_call: TRBD1; j_call: TRBJ1-6; cdr3_aa: CASSAGTGSSYNSPLHF; cdr3_nt: TGTGCCAGCAGTGCCGGGACAGGGAGCTCCTATAATTCACCCCTCCACTTT
v_call: TRBV15; clone_size: NA; d_call: NA; j_call: TRBJ1-5; cdr3_aa: CATSTPGNQPQHF; cdr3_nt: TGTGCCACCAGCACTCCAGGAAATCAGCCCCAGCATTTT
v_call: TRBV6-2/TRBV6-3; clone_size: NA; d_call: TRBD1; j_call: TRBJ2-7; cdr3_aa: CASSRKPPGDRSSYEQYF; cdr3_nt: TGTGCCAGCAGCAGAAAACCTCCCGGGGACAGGAGCTCCTACGAGCAGTACTTC
v_call: TRBV24-1; clone_size: few; d_call: TRBD2; j_call: TRBJ2-1; cdr3_aa: CATSDIGSGSSGEQFF; cdr3_nt: TGTGCCACCAGTGATATAGGTAGCGGGAGTTCAGGCGAGCAGTTCTTC
v_call: TRBV3-1/TRBV3-2; clone_size: NA; d_call: TRBD1; j_call: TRBJ2-3; cdr3_aa: CASSQEYLRDSHTDTQYF; cdr3_nt: TGTGCCAGCAGCCAAGAGTACCTCCGGGACAGCCACACAGATACGCAGTATTTT
v_call: TRBV5-4; clone_size: NA; d_call: TRBD2; j_call: TRBJ2-7; cdr3_aa: CASSPGGGSREQYF; cdr3_nt: TGTGCCAGCAGCCCGGGAGGGGGGTCTCGTGAGCAGTACTTC
v_call: TRBV10-2; clone_size: NA; d_call: TRBD2; j_call: TRBJ2-7; cdr3_aa: CASRLAGYEQYF; cdr3_nt: TGCGCCAGCAGGCTAGCGGGGTACGAGCAGTACTTC
v_call: TRBV3-1/TRBV3-2; clone_size: NA; d_call: TRBD1; j_call: TRBJ1-1; cdr3_aa: CASSPRTGNTEAFF; cdr3_nt: TGTGCCAGCAGCCCCCGGACAGGGAACACTGAAGCTTTCTTT
v_call: TRBV4-3; clone_size: NA; d_call: NA; j_call: TRBJ1-6; cdr3_aa: CASSQDAGGGVGSPLHF; cdr3_nt: TGCGCCAGCAGCCAAGATGCCGGGGGAGGGGTTGGCTCACCCCTCCACTTT
v_call: TRBV30; clone_size: NA; d_call: TRBD2; j_call: TRBJ2-7; cdr3_aa: CAWAGDSDYEQYF; cdr3_nt: TGTGCCTGGGCGGGGGACTCCGACTACGAGCAGTACTTC
v_call: TRBV5-1; clone_size: NA; d_call: TRBD1; j_call: TRBJ1-4; cdr3_aa: CASSLPQGANEKLFF; cdr3_nt: TGCGCCAGCAGCTTGCCTCAGGGGGCTAATGAAAAACTGTTTTTT
v_call: TRBV27; clone_size: NA; d_call: NA; j_call: TRBJ1-3; cdr3_aa: CASRRGGAPGNTIYF; cdr3_nt: TGTGCCAGCCGCCGGGGAGGGGCCCCAGGAAACACCATATATTTT
v_call: TRBV28; clone_size: NA; d_call: TRBD2; j_call: TRBJ2-5; cdr3_aa: CASSPIGSGPQETQYF; cdr3_nt: TGTGCCAGCAGTCCCATTGGTAGCGGGCCTCAAGAGACCCAGTACTTC
v_call: TRBV2; clone_size: NA; d_call: NA; j_call: TRBJ2-7; cdr3_aa: CASRQGPYEQYF; cdr3_nt: TGTGCCAGCAGACAGGGACCCTACGAGCAGTACTTC
v_call: TRBV27; clone_size: NA; d_call: TRBD1; j_call: TRBJ2-2; cdr3_aa: CASSFLATTGGSGELFF; cdr3_nt: TGTGCCAGCAGTTTCCTCGCAACGACAGGGGGTTCCGGGGAGCTGTTTTTT
v_call: TRBV5-1; clone_size: NA; d_call: NA; j_call: TRBJ2-5; cdr3_aa: CASSLASLRETQYF; cdr3_nt: TGCGCCAGCAGCTTGGCCTCTTTACGGGAGACCCAGTACTTC
v_call: TRBV11-3; clone_size: NA; d_call: TRBD1; j_call: TRBJ2-2; cdr3_aa: CASSRGLSNTGELFF; cdr3_nt: TGTGCCAGCAGCAGGGGGCTAAGTAACACCGGGGAGCTGTTTTTT
v_call: TRBV28; clone_size: NA; d_call: TRBD1; j_call: TRBJ2-7; cdr3_aa: CASRTMTGAYEQYF; cdr3_nt: TGTGCCAGCAGGACAATGACAGGGGCCTACGAGCAGTACTTC
v_call: TRBV5-3; clone_size: few; d_call: NA; j_call: TRBJ1-4; cdr3_aa: CARSTTGDNEKLFF; cdr3_nt: TGTGCCAGAAGCACGACAGGTGATAATGAAAAACTGTTTTTT
v_call: TRBV13; clone_size: once; d_call: TRBD2; j_call: TRBJ2-1; cdr3_aa: CASSKSSGGAYNEQFF; cdr3_nt: TGTGCCAGCAGCAAAAGCTCCGGGGGGGCCTATAATGAGCAGTTCTTC
v_call: TRBV30; clone_size: NA; d_call: NA; j_call: TRBJ2-2; cdr3_aa: CAWSPGHNTGELFF; cdr3_nt: TGTGCCTGGAGTCCGGGACACAACACCGGGGAGCTGTTTTTT
v_call: TRBV7-3; clone_size: NA; d_call: NA; j_call: TRBJ1-1; cdr3_aa: CASSLTSSTEAFF; cdr3_nt: TGTGCCAGCAGCTTAACCAGTTCCACTGAAGCTTTCTTT
v_call: TRBV6-6; clone_size: NA; d_call: TRBD2; j_call: TRBJ2-4; cdr3_aa: CASSPLNGGRAKNIQYF; cdr3_nt: TGTGCCAGCAGTCCCCTGAATGGCGGGAGAGCCAAAAACATTCAGTACTTC
v_call: TRBV5-1; clone_size: NA; d_call: NA; j_call: TRBJ1-5; cdr3_aa: CASSLGLGNQPQHF; cdr3_nt: TGCGCCAGCAGCTTGGGACTGGGCAATCAGCCCCAGCATTTT
v_call: TRBV7-2; clone_size: NA; d_call: NA; j_call: TRBJ1-2; cdr3_aa: CASSFRDARGGYTF; cdr3_nt: TGTGCCAGCAGCTTCCGCGACGCCCGAGGGGGCTACACCTTC